This is a list of T cell receptor beta chains from one sample in a study of OX40 agonist ivuxolimab in advanced cancers. Profiling relied on immunoSEQ multiplex PCR, and the TCRdb table lists in-frame clones only, not all of them. The sample carries fewer than 50,000 clones, about nine tenths recorded once. The sample was CD4+ or CD8+ T cells sorted from blood, taken in a trial of the OX40 agonist ivuxolimab. The receptor set was obtained from an adult with an advanced solid tumor such as melanoma, head and neck, liver or kidney cancer. Each CDR3 is given with its conserved first and last residue. D genes are given only for firm matches. Clone size appears in some rows only: once, few, many, or a class for an expanded clone.

clone size	V gene	D gene	J gene	CDR3 protein	CDR3 DNA
few	TRBV19	TRBD1	TRBJ1-5	CASSTVNRGRQAQPQHF	TGTGCCAGTAGTACGGTTAACAGGGGGCGCCAGGCCCAGCCCCAGCATTTT
.	TRBV11-1	TRBD1	TRBJ2-7	CASSPGTGLYEQYF	TGTGCCAGCAGCCCCGGGACAGGGTTGTACGAGCAGTACTTC
.	TRBV27	TRBD1	TRBJ2-7	CASSPTGGYEQYF	TGTGCCAGCAGTCCAACAGGGGGCTACGAGCAGTACTTC
.	TRBV9	TRBD2	TRBJ2-5	CASSASGEETQYF	TGTGCCAGCAGCGCCAGCGGGGAGGAGACCCAGTACTTC
.	TRBV27	TRBD2	TRBJ2-5	CASSSRTSGSQETQYF	TGTGCCAGCAGTTCTCGGACTAGCGGGAGCCAAGAGACCCAGTACTTC
few	TRBV5-5	.	TRBJ2-1	CASSLGVQGMDNEQFF	TGTGCCAGCAGCTTGGGTGTTCAAGGGATGGACAATGAGCAGTTCTTC
once	TRBV11-2	.	TRBJ2-7	CASSLGLPDEQYF	TGTGCCAGCAGCCTAGGACTGCCCGACGAGCAGTACTTC
.	TRBV2	.	TRBJ2-5	CASSEGAHLRETQYF	TGTGCCAGCAGTGAGGGAGCACACTTAAGGGAGACCCAGTACTTC
.	TRBV28	.	TRBJ1-3	CASSSGGSGNTIYF	TGTGCCAGCAGTTCAGGAGGGTCTGGAAACACCATATATTTT
.	TRBV6-1	.	TRBJ2-1	CASSEPYYNEQFF	TGTGCCAGTTCAGAGCCCTACTACAATGAGCAGTTCTTC
.	TRBV5-1	TRBD2	TRBJ2-3	CASSPSLAGGPTDTQYF	TGCGCCAGCAGCCCGAGTTTAGCGGGAGGGCCAACAGATACGCAGTATTTT
once	TRBV9	TRBD2	TRBJ2-2	CASSVAGSGGPGTGELFF	TGTGCCAGCAGCGTAGCTGGTAGCGGGGGCCCTGGCACCGGGGAGCTGTTTTTT
.	TRBV4-1	TRBD2	TRBJ2-2	CASSQSGLAGRELFF	TGCGCCAGCAGCCAATCCGGACTAGCGGGAAGGGAGCTGTTTTTT
.	TRBV2	TRBD2	TRBJ2-2	CASSERDGTSGKEVGFIRELFF	TGTGCCAGCAGTGAAAGAGACGGGACTAGCGGGAAAGAGGTTGGGTTCATCCGGGAGCTGTTTTTT
once	TRBV9	.	TRBJ2-2	CASSVNTGELFF	TGTGCCAGCAGCGTGAACACCGGGGAGCTGTTTTTT